Listed below are T cell receptor beta chains from one sample, sequenced in a study of blood T cell repertoires in COVID-19. Profiling relied on immunoSEQ multiplex PCR, and the TCRdb table lists in-frame clones only, not all of them. Of about 160,000 clones listed, around 86% were seen once; the top ten hold roughly 6.1%. Source material: peripheral blood. The receptors were gathered from a man older than 75 with acute or convalescent COVID-19. Both conserved end residues are part of each CDR3. The D gene is left open where the match is weak. Clone size is not always given. Where it is, it says once, few, many or a class for expanded clones.

>NA|NA|TRBJ1-1|TRBV27
TGTGCCAGCAGCCTAACAGGGATGGTTATGAACACTGAAGCTTTCTTT
CASSLTGMVMNTEAFF
>once|NA|TRBJ2-5|TRBV7-9
TGTGCCAGCAGCCCGGATCCGGGTCAGACCCAGTACTTC
CASSPDPGQTQYF
>NA|TRBD1|TRBJ1-6|TRBV7-9
TGTGCCAGCACCAAATTGGGACAGGGGACACCCCTCCACTTT
CASTKLGQGTPLHF
>few|NA|TRBJ1-2|TRBV3-1/TRBV3-2
TGTGCCAGCAGCCAAGGGCAGGGTGGCTACACCTTC
CASSQGQGGYTF
>NA|TRBD1|TRBJ2-2|TRBV28
TGTGCCAGCAGTTCCGTAGGGACAGGGGGAGCCGGGGAGCTGTTTTTT
CASSSVGTGGAGELFF
>NA|NA|TRBJ1-2|TRBV7-2
TGTGCCAGCAGCTTAGCTTTACGGGATGGCTACACCTTC
CASSLALRDGYTF
>NA|TRBD2|TRBJ2-5|TRBV5-1
TGCGCCAGCAGCAGAACAGCGGGGGGCGGCGAGACCCAGTACTTC
CASSRTAGGGETQYF
>once|NA|TRBJ2-2|TRBV5-1
TGCGCCAGCAGCTTGCGGGAGTCGGACACCGGGGAGCTGTTTTTT
CASSLRESDTGELFF
>NA|NA|TRBJ2-7|TRBV6-1
TGTGCCAGCAGTGATGCTTACAGGTTGGTAGTTTCGTCCGAGCAGTACTTC
CASSDAYRLVVSSEQYF
>NA|TRBD1|TRBJ1-1|TRBV27
TGTGCCAGCAGTCCGGGGACAGACTTGTGGACTGAAGCTTTCTTT
CASSPGTDLWTEAFF
>NA|NA|TRBJ1-1|TRBV5-1
TGCGCCAGCAGCTTAACAGGGTTTACTGAAGCTTTCTTT
CASSLTGFTEAFF
>NA|NA|TRBJ1-5|TRBV21-1
TGTGCCAGCAGCAAAGAACGGGACAGGGACTACAATCAGCCCCAGCATTTT
CASSKERDRDYNQPQHF
>NA|NA|TRBJ2-3|TRBV14
TGTGCCAGCAGCCGGACGGCGGGGCGCACAGATACGCAGTATTTT
CASSRTAGRTDTQYF
>NA|TRBD2|TRBJ2-1|TRBV28
TGTGCCAGCAGCTCTCAGGGACTGGCTAGCGGGAATGTTAATGAGCAGTTCTTC
CASSSQGLASGNVNEQFF
>NA|TRBD2|TRBJ2-7|TRBV18
TGTGCCAGCTCAACCAATAGCGGGAGGAAGTACGAGCAGTACTTC
CASSTNSGRKYEQYF
>NA|TRBD2|TRBJ2-5|TRBV24-1
TGTGCCACCAGTGAGCCTGGACTAGCGGGTAGCTGGACCCAGTACTTC
CATSEPGLAGSWTQYF
>NA|NA|TRBJ1-3|TRBV11-2
TGTGCCAGCAGCTTGAGTTACTCTGGAAACACCATATATTTT
CASSLSYSGNTIYF
>NA|NA|TRBJ1-1|TRBV28
TGTGCCAGCAGGACAGTGAACACTGAAGCTTTCTTT
CASRTVNTEAFF
>NA|TRBD1|TRBJ1-2|TRBV18
TGTGCCAGCTCATCGGGGACAGGGGGCGCGAAGCTGAGTGACTACACCTTC
CASSSGTGGAKLSDYTF
>few|NA|TRBJ1-6|TRBV25-1
TGTGCCAGCAGTGATGGGGCCCCGGCAGGGGCTCGGTCACCCCTCCACTTT
CASSDGAPAGARSPLHF
>NA|NA|TRBJ1-1|TRBV7-9
TGTGCCAGCACCCTGCTGGGGGGGAACACTGAAGCTTTCTTT
CASTLLGGNTEAFF
>NA|TRBD1|TRBJ2-2|TRBV5-1
TGCGCCAGCAGCTTGGTAGCAGGACAGGGTTTGCATTCCCCCGGGGAGCTGTTTTTT
CASSLVAGQGLHSPGELFF
>NA|NA|TRBJ1-5|TRBV5-1
TGCGCCAGCAGCTTGGCCCTTGGAGATCAGCCCCAGCATTTT
CASSLALGDQPQHF
>NA|TRBD1|TRBJ1-1|TRBV28
TGTGCCAGCAGTTTAAGGGACAGACAGGGCACTGAAGCTTTCTTT
CASSLRDRQGTEAFF
>once|NA|TRBJ2-3|TRBV5-8
TGTGCCACCGGACGAGGGGGGGGAGTCAGTTTT
CATGRGGGVSF
>NA|NA|TRBJ2-7|TRBV7-9
TGTGCCAGCAGCTCCTTGCGTTCCTCCTACGAGCAGTACTTC
CASSSLRSSYEQYF
>NA|TRBD2|TRBJ2-2|TRBV5-1
TGCGCCAGCAGCGGGGGACTAGCGGGAGGCAACACCGGGGAGCTGTTTTTT
CASSGGLAGGNTGELFF
>NA|NA|TRBJ2-5|TRBV6-6
TGTGCCAGCGCGGAGGCTAACCAAGAGACCCAGTACTTC
CASAEANQETQYF
>NA|TRBD2|TRBJ2-5|TRBV27
TGTGCCAGCACCGACGTGGGGGGGGGTGAGACCCAGTACTTC
CASTDVGGGETQYF
>NA|NA|TRBJ2-1|TRBV15
TGTGCCACCAGCCGACCGGGACTTGCTGGAAATGAGCAGTTCTTC
CATSRPGLAGNEQFF
>NA|TRBD1|TRBJ2-1|TRBV6-4
TGTGCCAGCAGTCGGGGACAGGGGCGTTACAATGAGCAGTTCTTC
CASSRGQGRYNEQFF
>once|NA|TRBJ2-3|TRBV7-2
TGTGCCAGCAGCTTAGCGGTGGGAGTCGGAGGGCGCACAGATACGCAGTATTTT
CASSLAVGVGGRTDTQYF
>NA|NA|TRBJ1-5|TRBV5-5
TGTGCCAGCAGCTTTGTGACAGGCAATCAGCCCCAGCATTTT
CASSFVTGNQPQHF
>NA|NA|TRBJ1-2|TRBV5-6
TGTGCCAGCAGCCGGGGGGGCCCCACAGGCTATGGCTACACCTTC
CASSRGGPTGYGYTF
>NA|TRBD1|TRBJ2-7|TRBV2
TGTGCCAGCAGTGCCGGGACAGGGTTCTACGAGCAGTACTTC
CASSAGTGFYEQYF
>NA|TRBD2|TRBJ2-1|TRBV29-1
TGCAGCGCCGAAGCGGGAGCCGCCTTCTACAATGAGCAGTTCTTC
CSAEAGAAFYNEQFF
>NA|NA|TRBJ1-5|TRBV10-3
TGTGCCATCAGTGCCGACCAGGGGTTCAATCAGCCCCAGCATTTT
CAISADQGFNQPQHF
>NA|NA|TRBJ2-3|TRBV20-1
TGCAGTGCTAGTTCAGCAGGAAGGGGAACAGATACGCAGTATTTT
CSASSAGRGTDTQYF
>NA|NA|TRBJ1-1|TRBV12-3/TRBV12-4
TGTGCCAGCAGTTTTTACGTGGGCGCTGAAGCTTTCTTT
CASSFYVGAEAFF
>NA|TRBD2|TRBJ2-7|TRBV19
TGTGCCAGTAGCATTTTTGCGGGAGGGGTCAACGAGCAGTACTTC
CASSIFAGGVNEQYF
>NA|NA|TRBJ2-7|TRBV5-8
TGTGCCAGCAGCTTCGGACTTACAGCCTCCTACGAGCAGTACTTC
CASSFGLTASYEQYF
>NA|NA|TRBJ1-2|TRBV12-3/TRBV12-4
TGTGCCAGCAGCTTACAGGGTGCCCATGGCTACACCTTC
CASSLQGAHGYTF
>NA|NA|TRBJ2-2|TRBV5-5
TGTGCCAGCAGCTGGGGACAGAACACCGGGGAGCTGTTTTTT
CASSWGQNTGELFF
>NA|TRBD2|TRBJ2-2|TRBV3-1/TRBV3-2
TGTGCCAGCAGCCAAAGGACTAGCAGCCACACCGGGGAGCTGTTTTTT
CASSQRTSSHTGELFF
>NA|TRBD2|TRBJ2-1|TRBV2
TGTGCCAGCAGGGTGGGACTAGCGGGAGCGAGGGTTGGGGATGAGCAGTTCTTC
CASRVGLAGARVGDEQFF
>NA|NA|TRBJ2-7|TRBV10-3
TGTGCCATCAGTGAGGAGGGAATTCGGTCCTACGAGCAGTACTTC
CAISEEGIRSYEQYF